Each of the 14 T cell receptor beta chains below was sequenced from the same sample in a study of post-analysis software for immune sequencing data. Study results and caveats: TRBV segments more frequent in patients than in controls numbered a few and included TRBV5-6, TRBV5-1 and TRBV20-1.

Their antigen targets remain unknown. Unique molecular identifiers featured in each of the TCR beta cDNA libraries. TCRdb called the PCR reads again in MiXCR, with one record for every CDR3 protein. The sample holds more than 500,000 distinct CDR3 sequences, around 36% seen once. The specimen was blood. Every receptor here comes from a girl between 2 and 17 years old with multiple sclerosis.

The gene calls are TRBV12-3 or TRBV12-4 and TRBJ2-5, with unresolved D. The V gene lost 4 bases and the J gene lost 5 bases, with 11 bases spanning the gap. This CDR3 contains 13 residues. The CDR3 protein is CASSSWEGETQYF. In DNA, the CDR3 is TGTGCCAGCAGTTCCTGGGAAGGGGAGACCCAGTACTTC.

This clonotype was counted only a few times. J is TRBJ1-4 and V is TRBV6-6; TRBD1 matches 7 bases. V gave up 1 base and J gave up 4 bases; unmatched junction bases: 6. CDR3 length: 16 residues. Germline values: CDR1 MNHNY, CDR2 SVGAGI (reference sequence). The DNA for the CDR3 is TGTGCCAGCAGTTACTTCGCGGGGACAGTTAATGAAAAACTGTTTTTT. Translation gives CASSYFAGTVNEKLFF.

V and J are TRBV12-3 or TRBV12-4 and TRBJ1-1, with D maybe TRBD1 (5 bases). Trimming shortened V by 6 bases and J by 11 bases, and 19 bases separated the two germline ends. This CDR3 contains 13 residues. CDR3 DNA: TGTGCCAGCAGCTCCTTTGTAGGCCCAGGGGCTTTCTTT. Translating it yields CASSSFVGPGAFF.

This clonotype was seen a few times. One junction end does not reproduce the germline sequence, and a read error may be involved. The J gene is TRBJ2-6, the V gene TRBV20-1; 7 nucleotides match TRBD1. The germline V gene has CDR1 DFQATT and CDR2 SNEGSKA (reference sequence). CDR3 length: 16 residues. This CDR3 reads CSALYRGDSGANVRTF. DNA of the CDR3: TGCAGTGCTCTATACAGGGGCGACTCTGGGGCCAACGTCCGGACTTTC.

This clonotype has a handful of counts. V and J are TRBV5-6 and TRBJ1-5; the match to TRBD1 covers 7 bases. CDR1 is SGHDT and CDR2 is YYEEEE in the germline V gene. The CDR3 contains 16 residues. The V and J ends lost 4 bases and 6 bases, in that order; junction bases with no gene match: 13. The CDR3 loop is CASSASDRAEVQPQHF. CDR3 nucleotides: TGTGCCAGCAGCGCTAGCGACAGGGCAGAAGTTCAGCCCCAGCATTTT.

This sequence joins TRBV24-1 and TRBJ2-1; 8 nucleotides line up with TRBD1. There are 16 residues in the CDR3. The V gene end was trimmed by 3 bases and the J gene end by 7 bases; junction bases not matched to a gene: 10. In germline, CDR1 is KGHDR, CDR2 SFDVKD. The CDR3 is CATSDPTGGNLNEQFF. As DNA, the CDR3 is TGTGCCACCAGTGATCCTACAGGGGGAAATCTGAATGAGCAGTTCTTC.

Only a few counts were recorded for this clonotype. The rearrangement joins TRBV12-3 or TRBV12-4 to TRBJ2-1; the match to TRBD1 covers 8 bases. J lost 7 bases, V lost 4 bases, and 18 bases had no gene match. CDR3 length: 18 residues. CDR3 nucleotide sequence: TGTGCCAGCAGTTCTCTCAGGGGGCGATCTTTGGAGGTGAATGAGCAGTTCTTC. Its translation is CASSSLRGRSLEVNEQFF.

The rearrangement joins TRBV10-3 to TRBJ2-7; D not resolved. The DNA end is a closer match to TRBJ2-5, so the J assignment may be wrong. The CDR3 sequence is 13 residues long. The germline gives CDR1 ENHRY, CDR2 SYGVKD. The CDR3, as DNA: TGTGCCATCAGTTATAATGCGGAGGAGACCCAGTACTTC. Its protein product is CAISYNAEETQYF.

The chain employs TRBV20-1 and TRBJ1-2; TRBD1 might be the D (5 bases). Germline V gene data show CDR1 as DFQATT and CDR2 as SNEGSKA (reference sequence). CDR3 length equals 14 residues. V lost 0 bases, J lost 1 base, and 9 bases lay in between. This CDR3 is CSAREGARNYGYTF. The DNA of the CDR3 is TGCAGTGCTAGAGAAGGGGCGCGTAACTATGGCTACACCTTC.

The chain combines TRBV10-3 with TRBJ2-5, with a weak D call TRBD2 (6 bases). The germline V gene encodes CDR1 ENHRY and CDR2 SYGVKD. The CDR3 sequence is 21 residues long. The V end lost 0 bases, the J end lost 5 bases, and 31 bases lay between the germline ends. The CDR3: CAISESGLLVGTVATGETQYF. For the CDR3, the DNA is TGTGCCATCAGTGAGTCGGGCCTCTTGGTCGGGACTGTAGCGACTGGGGAGACCCAGTACTTC.

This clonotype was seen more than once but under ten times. DNA of the CDR3: TGCGCCAGCATGGCAGGGAGGAACACCGGGGAGCTGTTTTTT. Encoded protein: CASMAGRNTGELFF. V is TRBV10-2 and J is TRBJ2-2; D may correspond to TRBD1 or TRBD2 (5 bases each). Trimming pared 7 bases from V and 1 base from J, leaving 10 bases between. Germline CDR1 WSHSY, CDR2 SAAADI. The CDR3 is made up of 14 amino acids.

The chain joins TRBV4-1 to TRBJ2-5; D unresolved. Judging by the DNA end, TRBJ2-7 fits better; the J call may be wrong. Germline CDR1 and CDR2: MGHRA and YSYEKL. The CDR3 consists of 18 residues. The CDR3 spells CASSLPWPRRAPYYEQYF. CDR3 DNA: TGCGCCAGCAGCCTCCCCTGGCCGCGGCGAGCTCCCTACTACGAGCAGTACTTC.

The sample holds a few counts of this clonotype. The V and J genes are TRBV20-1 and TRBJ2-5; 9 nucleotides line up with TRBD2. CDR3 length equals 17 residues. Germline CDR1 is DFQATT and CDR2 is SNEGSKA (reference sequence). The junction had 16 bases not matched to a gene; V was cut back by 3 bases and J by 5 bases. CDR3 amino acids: CSARVSEGTSWAETQYF. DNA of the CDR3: TGCAGTGCTAGGGTCAGTGAAGGGACTAGCTGGGCCGAGACCCAGTACTTC.

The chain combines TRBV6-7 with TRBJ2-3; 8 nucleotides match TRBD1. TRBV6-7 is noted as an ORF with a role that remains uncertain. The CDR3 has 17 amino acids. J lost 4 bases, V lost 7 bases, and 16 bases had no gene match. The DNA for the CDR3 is TGTGCCAGCATCACGGCCGGCGTCAGGGGGCTCTCAGATACGCAGTATTTT. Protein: CASITAGVRGLSDTQYF.